The clone carrying this TCR beta chain occurred a few times. The data originate from a study of shared clonotypes between healthy human individuals. Sorted-subset replicate PCR reactions were performed with about 190 ng DNA, corresponding to roughly 30,000 T cell genomes. In the original analysis: ImmunoSEQ only sent back junction sequences with no quality scores, so filtering was done differently. Method: immunoSEQ multiplex PCR; TCRdb's copy keeps in-frame clones and lacks some. V and J calls and clone size are as listed in that table; D and trimming were resolved from the DNA. The sample has approximately 1.1 million clones, 75% to 80% seen once. Germline V lookup: CDR1 SGHDN, CDR2 FVKESK. V dropped 0 bases and J dropped 7 bases, with 16 bases sitting between them. The CDR3 covers 16 residues. CD4+ cell separation produced CD45RA+ naive and CD45RA-negative memory subsets.

The chain recombines TRBV14 with TRBJ1-5; D is unresolved. Sequencing used memory CD4+ T cells from PBMCs. Subset specified: CD45RA-negative fraction. This clonotype was obtained from a man between 18 and 29 years old in good health. Some clones in this sample may be carry-over from other donors' samples. The CDR3 region has the DNA TGTGCCAGCAGCCAAGAAGTAACGGGCGCGGAACAGCCCCAGCATTTT. It is translated as CASSQEVTGAEQPQHF.